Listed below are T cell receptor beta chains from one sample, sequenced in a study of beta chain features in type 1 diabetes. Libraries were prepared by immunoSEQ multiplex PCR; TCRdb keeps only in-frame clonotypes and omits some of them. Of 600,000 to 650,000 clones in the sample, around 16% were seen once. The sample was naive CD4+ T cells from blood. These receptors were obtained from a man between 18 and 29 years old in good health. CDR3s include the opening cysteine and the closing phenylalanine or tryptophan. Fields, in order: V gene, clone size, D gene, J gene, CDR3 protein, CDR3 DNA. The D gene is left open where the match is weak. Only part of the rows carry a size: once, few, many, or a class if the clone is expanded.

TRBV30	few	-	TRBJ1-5	CAWSLVDSQMPQHF	TGTGCCTGGAGTCTGGTCGACAGCCAGATGCCCCAGCATTTT
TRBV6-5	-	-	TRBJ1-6	CASSYQGRVHF	TGTGCCAGCAGTTACCAGGGTAGGGTCCACTTT
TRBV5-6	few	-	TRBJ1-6	CASSFRGGSDSPLHF	TGTGCCAGCAGCTTTAGGGGGGGCTCAGATTCACCCCTCCACTTT
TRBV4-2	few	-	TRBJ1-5	CASSQAAGINQPQHF	TGTGCCAGCAGCCAAGCTGCGGGTATTAATCAGCCCCAGCATTTT
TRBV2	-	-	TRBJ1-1	CASSWVRLRDTEAFF	TGTGCCAGCAGTTGGGTCCGTTTGCGGGACACTGAAGCTTTCTTT
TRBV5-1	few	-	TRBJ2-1	CASSQQSSYNEQFF	TGCGCCAGCAGCCAACAGAGCTCCTACAATGAGCAGTTCTTC
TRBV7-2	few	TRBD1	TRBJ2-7	CASSFRQGRSYEQYF	TGTGCCAGCAGCTTTCGACAGGGGCGGTCCTACGAGCAGTACTTC
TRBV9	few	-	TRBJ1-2	CASSVEGRVGYGYTF	TGTGCCAGCAGCGTAGAAGGGAGGGTCGGCTATGGCTACACCTTC
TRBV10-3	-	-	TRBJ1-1	CAISKAGYTEAFF	TGTGCCATCAGCAAGGCAGGGTACACTGAAGCTTTCTTT
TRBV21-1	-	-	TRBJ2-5	CASSTLAGAAQETQYF	TGTGCCAGCAGCACTCTAGCGGGGGCAGCCCAAGAGACCCAGTACTTC
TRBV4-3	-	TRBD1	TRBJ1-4	CASSHSGTGDEKLFF	TGCGCCAGCTCACATTCCGGGACAGGGGATGAAAAACTGTTTTTT
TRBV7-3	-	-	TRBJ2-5	CASSLGTSPETQYF	TGTGCCAGCAGCTTAGGAACATCCCCCGAGACCCAGTACTTC
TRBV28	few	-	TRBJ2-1	CASSLIGREQFF	TGTGCCAGCAGTTTAATTGGGCGGGAGCAGTTCTTC
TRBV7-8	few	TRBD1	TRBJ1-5	CASSLYGTGGNQPQHF	TGTGCCAGCAGCTTATACGGGACAGGAGGGAATCAGCCCCAGCATTTT
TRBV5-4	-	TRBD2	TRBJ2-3	CASSSLPHLAGGSSTDTQYF	TGTGCCAGCAGCTCACTCCCCCACCTAGCGGGGGGCTCTAGCACAGATACGCAGTATTTT
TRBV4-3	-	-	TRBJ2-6	CASSQSSEAGANVLTF	TGCGCCAGCAGCCAGAGTTCGGAAGCTGGGGCCAACGTCCTGACTTTC
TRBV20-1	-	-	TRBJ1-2	CSARTVYGYTF	TGCAGTGCTAGGACAGTCTATGGCTACACCTTC
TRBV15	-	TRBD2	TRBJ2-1	CATSRVGQGDGLARRRTYNEQFF	TGTGCCACCAGCAGAGTTGGGCAGGGTGACGGACTAGCCCGCCGAAGAACCTACAATGAGCAGTTCTTC
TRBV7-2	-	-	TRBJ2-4	CASSPQFSLAKNIQYF	TGTGCCAGCAGCCCCCAGTTTTCTCTAGCCAAAAACATTCAGTACTTC
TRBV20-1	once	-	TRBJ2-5	CSAYPKRTQYF	TGCAGTGCTTACCCCAAGAGGACCCAGTACTTC
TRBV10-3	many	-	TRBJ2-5	CAISEGQRGIRETQYF	TGTGCCATCAGTGAGGGCCAAAGGGGTATCAGAGAGACCCAGTACTTC
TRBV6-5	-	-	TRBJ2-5	CASSYGRGQTETQYF	TGTGCCAGCAGTTACGGCAGGGGACAAACCGAGACCCAGTACTTC
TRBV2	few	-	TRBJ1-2	CASTRRGGRGSIDYTF	TGTGCCAGCACCCGACGCGGGGGCCGGGGTTCTATTGACTACACCTTC
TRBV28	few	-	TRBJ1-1	CASSPTRAGATEAFF	TGTGCCAGCAGTCCCACTCGGGCAGGGGCCACTGAAGCTTTCTTT
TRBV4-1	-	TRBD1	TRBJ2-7	CASSQPGQGGEQYF	TGCGCCAGCAGCCAACCCGGACAGGGTGGCGAGCAGTACTTC
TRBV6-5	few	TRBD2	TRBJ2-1	CASSYSTSGYNEQFF	TGTGCCAGCAGTTACTCGACTAGCGGTTACAATGAGCAGTTCTTC